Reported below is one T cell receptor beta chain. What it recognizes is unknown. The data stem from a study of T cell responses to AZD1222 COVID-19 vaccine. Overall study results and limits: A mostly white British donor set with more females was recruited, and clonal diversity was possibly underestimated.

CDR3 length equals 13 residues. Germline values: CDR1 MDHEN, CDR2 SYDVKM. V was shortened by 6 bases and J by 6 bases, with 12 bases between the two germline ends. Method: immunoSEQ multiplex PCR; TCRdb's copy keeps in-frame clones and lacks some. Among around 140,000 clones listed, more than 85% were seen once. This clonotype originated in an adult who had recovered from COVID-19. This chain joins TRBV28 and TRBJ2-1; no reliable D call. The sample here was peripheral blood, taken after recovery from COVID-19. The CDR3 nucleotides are TGTGCCAGCAGCCCCCCTTGGCGCAATGAGCAGTTCTTC. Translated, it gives CASSPPWRNEQFF.